Described below is a single TCR beta chain sequence and its context. The data stem from a study of blood T cell repertoires in COVID-19. The protocol was immunoSEQ multiplex PCR, while the TCRdb copy is restricted to in-frame clones and leaves out a portion. The profile covers 250,000 to 300,000 clones, with approximately 85% appearing a single time and 1.5% to 2% taken by the ten largest. The clonotype originates from a woman in her forties or fifties who had recovered from COVID-19. Input material: PBMCs or T cells enriched from blood (not recorded which).

Here the CDR3 DNA reads TGTGCCAGTAGTAGGTCCCGACTCACGTCTGGAGGCTACACCTTC. Encoded protein: CASSRSRLTSGGYTF. This sequence joins TRBV19 and TRBJ1-2; D unclear. CDR1 is LNHDA, CDR2 SQIVND, per germline (reference sequence). V lost 4 bases to trimming and J lost 8 bases, with 20 bases between them. The CDR3 is made up of 15 amino acids.